This T cell receptor (beta chain) was sequenced during a study of T cells in Graves' hyperthyroidism and ophthalmopathy. General study results and limits: Most clonotypes expanded in thyroid above 0.001 were likewise present in blood. Ophthalmopathy and stable hyperthyroidism were told apart by a 13 V-J model.

Patients aged 18 to 65 with hyperthyroidism were newly diagnosed, with duration under 2 months. Diagnosing involved the use of clinical symptoms, serum thyroxine and TRAb, thyroid ultrasound and orbital computed tomography. A remark on this clonotype: Antigen: not known.

CDR1 is MNHNS, CDR2 SASEGT, per germline. CDR3 length: 16 amino acids. Germline trimming cut 4 bases from V and 3 bases from J; bases unmatched to any gene: 8. The TCR beta CDR3 regions underwent amplification using RNA transcripts as the source. The primer set for the first-round RT-PCR of the TCR CDR3 was HTBI. TCRdb reprocessed the multiplex PCR reads via MiXCR and lists one record per CDR3 protein. The sample includes fewer than 600,000 distinct CDR3 sequences, 14% of them seen just once. Material: blood. V and J are TRBV6-1 and TRBJ2-3; 9 bases are shared with TRBD1. This TCR was sampled from a woman aged 40 to 50 with Graves' hyperthyroidism. The CDR3 sequence is CASSGVPGTGTDTQYF. The DNA of the CDR3 is TGTGCCAGCAGTGGAGTTCCGGGGACAGGGACAGATACGCAGTATTTT.